One sample yielded the 22 T cell receptor beta chains listed below, sequenced in a study of blood T cells in healthy people across ages (dated by TCRdb to the mid-2010s). Receptor amplification or capture employed 5' RACE. The instrument given in TCRdb is Illumina HiSeq 2500. A second about 6 to 11 cycle PCR used a sample-barcoded 5' primer and a J-beta primer mix. Clones were called with MiXCR by TCRdb after fastp trimmed the public reads at Q25, and only in-frame beta chains were retained. Rows matching on CDR3 protein sequence are summarized as one entry with the most common DNA and genes. For this sample there are about 970,000 distinct CDR3 sequences; roughly 47% appear just once. The ten biggest clones cover about a fifth of the sample. Sequenced: blood. The receptors come from a woman in her sixties or seventies in good health.

This clonotype was recorded a few times. CDR3 protein: CASSSFTKGLAGYEQYF. CDR3 DNA: TGTGCCAGCAGTTCATTTACGAAGGGACTAGCGGGTTACGAGCAGTACTTC. This chain joins TRBV28 and TRBJ2-5; TRBD2 agrees at 12 bases. The DNA end is a closer match to TRBJ2-7, so the J assignment may be wrong. Per germline, CDR1 MDHEN and CDR2 SYDVKM. The CDR3 is made up of 17 amino acids.

The rearrangement uses TRBV29-1 and TRBJ2-1, with TRBD1 matching 8 bases. The J segment lost 0 bases and the V segment lost 3 bases, leaving 4 bases of the junction unmatched. The CDR3 totals 15 residues. CDR1 is SQVTM and CDR2 is ANQGSEA in the germline V gene. CDR3 amino acids: CSVEGDRSSYNEQFF. Here the CDR3 DNA reads TGCAGCGTTGAGGGGGACAGGAGCTCCTACAATGAGCAGTTCTTC.

The chain has TRBV29-1 and TRBJ1-5; D unclear. V lost 6 bases to trimming and J lost 2 bases, with 14 bases between them. Germline V gene lookup returns CDR1 SQVTM and CDR2 ANQGSEA. The CDR3 is 14 residues long. The CDR3 nucleotides are TGCAGCGTCGCCAGCGGTTTTGGCAATCAGCCCCAGCATTTT. Translation gives CSVASGFGNQPQHF.

This clonotype was picked up a small number of times. This sequence joins TRBV4-1 and TRBJ2-3, with 7 nucleotides matching TRBD2. The CDR3 has 16 residues. The V and J ends lost 0 bases and 3 bases, in that order; junction bases with no gene match: 6. The germline V gene has CDR1 MGHRA and CDR2 YSYEKL. The CDR3 sequence: CASSQEEAGATDTQYF. The CDR3 nucleotides are TGCGCCAGCAGCCAAGAAGAGGCGGGAGCTACAGATACGCAGTATTTT.

The V and J genes are TRBV21-1 and TRBJ2-6; TRBD1 is taken as the D call from the table, unchecked against the DNA. TRBV21-1 constitutes a pseudogene. This CDR3 is built from 18 residues. The CDR3 spells CASSKAGRKGAGADVLTF. CDR3 nucleotide sequence: TGTGCCAGCAGCAAAGCGGGCAGAAAGGGGGCTGGGGCCGACGTCCTGACTTTC.

V gene TRBV6-1 combines with J gene TRBJ2-4; 8 bases are a match to TRBD1. The end of the DNA is better explained by TRBJ2-7, so the J call may be wrong. From germline, CDR1 is MNHNS and CDR2 SASEGT. The CDR3 length is 15 residues. The CDR3 region has the DNA TGTGCCAGCAACCTGCGGGACAGGAGAGGATACGAGCAGTACTTC. This gives the protein CASNLRDRRGYEQYF.

Only one count was recorded for this clonotype. The rearrangement joins TRBV6-9 to TRBJ2-1, with 8 bases fitting TRBD2. V lost 0 bases, J lost 8 bases, and 9 bases stayed unmatched. Germline CDR1 MNHGY, CDR2 SVAAGI. The CDR3 is made up of 16 amino acids. The CDR3 protein is CASSYSRLARLDEQFF. CDR3 in DNA: TGTGCCAGCAGTTATTCCCGACTAGCGCGCCTCGATGAGCAGTTCTTC.

The chain is built from TRBV5-5 and TRBJ2-5; 9 bases are a match to TRBD1. The CDR3 extends over 17 amino acids. The germline V gene has CDR1 SGHKS and CDR2 YYEKEE (reference sequence). V dropped 2 bases and J dropped 4; count of bases not matched to a gene: 12. The CDR3 DNA reads TGTGCCAGCAGCTTATCGACAGGGGGGGTTATAGGAGAGACCCAGTACTTC. It is translated as CASSLSTGGVIGETQYF.

As to this clonotype: Germline and junction disagree at one end, which may indicate a read error. The chain carries TRBV3-1 and TRBJ2-6; 9 positions match TRBD1. Germline-derived CDR1 and CDR2 are LGHDT and YNNKEL (reference sequence). The CDR3 has 17 residues. CDR3 DNA: TGTGCCAGCAGCCAAGTACAGGGGGCGCTGGGGGCCAACGTCCCGACTTTC. This codes for CASSQVQGALGANVPTF.

This rearrangement joins TRBV6-8 to TRBJ2-7, with D possibly being TRBD2 (5 bases). Germline values: CDR1 MNHGY, CDR2 SAAAGT. The CDR3 spans 14 residues. V dropped 6 bases and J dropped 5 bases, with 17 bases sitting between them. CDR3 protein: CASSPIRPRDEQYF. CDR3 bases: TGTGCCAGCAGCCCCATACGGCCGCGGGACGAGCAGTACTTC.

V is TRBV4-1 and J is TRBJ2-1, with 11 bases matching TRBD2. The DNA end is more similar to TRBJ2-7, so the J call may be wrong. The length of the CDR3 is 18 residues. The germline V gene encodes CDR1 MGHRA and CDR2 YSYEKL. CDR3 DNA sequence: TGCGCCAGCAGCCATGTAGGTTTCGGGACTAGCGGCTACAATGAGCAGTACTTC. Protein product: CASSHVGFGTSGYNEQYF.

This sequence joins TRBV6-5 and TRBJ2-1, with D maybe TRBD2 (5 bases). Germline assignment: CDR1 MNHEY and CDR2 SVGAGI. The CDR3 runs 13 residues. The V gene lost 0 bases and the J gene lost 6 bases, with 6 bases spanning the gap. The CDR3 DNA reads as TGTGCCAGCAGTTACTCGAGGGTCAATGAGCAGTTCTTC. It codes for CASSYSRVNEQFF.

V gene TRBV28 combines with J gene TRBJ2-1; D might be TRBD2 (6 bases). The germline CDR1 and CDR2 sequences are MDHEN and SYDVKM. Trimming removed 2 bases at V and 6 bases at J, with 14 bases between. CDR3 length equals 15 residues. The CDR3 sequence: CASSLDGSNGNEQFF. In nucleotides, the CDR3 is TGTGCCAGCAGTTTAGACGGGAGTAACGGCAATGAGCAGTTCTTC.

The rearrangement uses TRBV10-2 and TRBJ2-4; 7 nucleotides align to TRBD1. The J call is uncertain, as TRBJ2-7 better fits the DNA end. The CDR3 consists of 15 residues. Per the germline V gene, CDR1 is WSHSY and CDR2 is SAAADI. The CDR3 region has the DNA TGCGCCAGCAGTGGGATCCGGGACAGCTCCTACGAGCAGTACTTC. Translating gives CASSGIRDSSYEQYF.

To note about this clonotype: Since a much larger clone is just one base distant, this may be a read error. The rearrangement links TRBV10-3 to TRBJ2-5; the D gene is possibly TRBD2 (5 bases). Germline values: CDR1 ENHRY, CDR2 SYGVKD. Between the trimmed V and J ends, which lost 3 bases and 13 bases, there was a span of 33 bases. This CDR3 spans 18 amino acids. CDR3 protein: CAISDPFSGSGLQSERYF. CDR3 nucleotides: TGTGCCATCAGTGACCCATTTTCGGGCAGCGGTCTTCAGAGTGAGCGGTACTTC.

This clonotype is a singleton in its sample. The chain joins TRBV5-1 to TRBJ1-4; a possible D gene is TRBD1 (5 bases). CDR1 and CDR2 (germline): SGHRS, YFSETQ. V lost 5 bases, J lost 7 bases, and 15 bases lay in between. The CDR3 is 14 amino acids. CDR3 residues: CASSDGGRGEKLFF. The DNA of the CDR3 is TGCGCCAGCAGTGACGGGGGAAGGGGTGAAAAACTGTTTTTT.

This chain joins TRBV20-1 and TRBJ2-1; 9 bases are shared with TRBD2. V lost 7 bases to trimming and J lost 1 base; unmatched junction nucleotides: 11. Germline CDR1 and CDR2: DFQATT and SNEGSKA (reference sequence). The CDR3 sequence is 16 residues long. CDR3 nucleotides: TGCAGTGTCGCGGGAGGGGAGGTAAAATCCTACAATGAGCAGTTCTTC. Translating gives CSVAGGEVKSYNEQFF.

J is TRBJ1-2 and V is TRBV12-3 or TRBV12-4, with unresolved D. The V end was cut by 3 bases, the J end by 5 bases, with 7 bases between. This CDR3 is built from 12 residues. The CDR3 coding sequence is TGTGCCAGCAGTTTGGCTGTTTATGGCTACACCTTC. It is translated as CASSLAVYGYTF.

Only one count was recorded for this clonotype. This rearrangement joins TRBV10-3 to TRBJ2-4, with 9 positions matching TRBD2. The J call may be in error: the DNA end matches TRBJ2-7 better. The CDR3 totals 13 residues. Germline V gives CDR1 ENHRY, CDR2 SYGVKD. The CDR3 is CAIRGLAENEQYF. The CDR3 DNA sequence: TGTGCCATCAGGGGACTAGCTGAAAACGAGCAGTACTTC.

The V and J genes are TRBV5-1 and TRBJ2-5; 7 positions agree with TRBD1. Germline CDR1 and CDR2: SGHRS and YFSETQ. The V and J ends lost 0 bases and 6 bases, in that order; junction bases with no gene match: 5. The CDR3 contains 14 residues. Written as DNA, the CDR3 is TGCGCCAGCAGCTTGGGACAGGGTAGAAAGACCCAGTACTTC. Protein sequence: CASSLGQGRKTQYF.

The chain is built from TRBV20-1 and TRBJ2-6, with D maybe TRBD1 (5 bases). Trimming pared 5 bases from V and 2 bases from J, leaving 16 bases between. The CDR3 is made up of 16 amino acids. Germline V gene data show CDR1 as DFQATT and CDR2 as SNEGSKA (reference sequence). The CDR3 bases are TGCAGTGCTCGCTTTCAGGGCGGCACTGGGGCCAACGTCCTGACTTTC. This gives the protein CSARFQGGTGANVLTF.

The chain has TRBV28 and TRBJ2-7, with D unresolved. Germline V gene lookup returns CDR1 MDHEN and CDR2 SYDVKM. The CDR3 consists of 15 residues. The V gene lost 4 bases and the J gene lost 2 bases, with 15 bases spanning the gap. The CDR3: CASSSRTGPPYEQYF. DNA for the CDR3: TGTGCCAGCAGTTCCCGAACCGGGCCACCCTACGAGCAGTACTTC.